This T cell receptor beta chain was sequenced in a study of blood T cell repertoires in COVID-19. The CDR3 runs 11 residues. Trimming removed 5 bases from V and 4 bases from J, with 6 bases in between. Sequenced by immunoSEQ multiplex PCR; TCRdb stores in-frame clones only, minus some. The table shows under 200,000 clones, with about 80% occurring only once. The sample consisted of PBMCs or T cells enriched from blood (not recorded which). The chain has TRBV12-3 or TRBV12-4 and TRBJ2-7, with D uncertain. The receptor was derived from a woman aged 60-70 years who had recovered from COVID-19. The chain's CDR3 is CASSPRYEQYF. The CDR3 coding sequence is TGTGCCAGCAGTCCCAGATACGAGCAGTACTTC.